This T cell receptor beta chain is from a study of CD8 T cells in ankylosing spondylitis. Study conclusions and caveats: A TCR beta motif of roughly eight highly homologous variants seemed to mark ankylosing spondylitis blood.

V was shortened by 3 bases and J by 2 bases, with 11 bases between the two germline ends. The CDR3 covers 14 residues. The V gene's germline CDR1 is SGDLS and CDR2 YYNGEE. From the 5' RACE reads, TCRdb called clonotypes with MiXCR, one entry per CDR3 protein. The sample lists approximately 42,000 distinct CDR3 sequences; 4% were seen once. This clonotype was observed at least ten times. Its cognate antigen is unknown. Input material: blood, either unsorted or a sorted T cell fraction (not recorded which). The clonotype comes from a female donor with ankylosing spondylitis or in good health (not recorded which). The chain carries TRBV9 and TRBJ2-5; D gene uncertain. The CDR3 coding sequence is TGTGCCAGCAGCGCCTCGGACGGGCAAGAGACCCAGTACTTC. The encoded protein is CASSASDGQETQYF.